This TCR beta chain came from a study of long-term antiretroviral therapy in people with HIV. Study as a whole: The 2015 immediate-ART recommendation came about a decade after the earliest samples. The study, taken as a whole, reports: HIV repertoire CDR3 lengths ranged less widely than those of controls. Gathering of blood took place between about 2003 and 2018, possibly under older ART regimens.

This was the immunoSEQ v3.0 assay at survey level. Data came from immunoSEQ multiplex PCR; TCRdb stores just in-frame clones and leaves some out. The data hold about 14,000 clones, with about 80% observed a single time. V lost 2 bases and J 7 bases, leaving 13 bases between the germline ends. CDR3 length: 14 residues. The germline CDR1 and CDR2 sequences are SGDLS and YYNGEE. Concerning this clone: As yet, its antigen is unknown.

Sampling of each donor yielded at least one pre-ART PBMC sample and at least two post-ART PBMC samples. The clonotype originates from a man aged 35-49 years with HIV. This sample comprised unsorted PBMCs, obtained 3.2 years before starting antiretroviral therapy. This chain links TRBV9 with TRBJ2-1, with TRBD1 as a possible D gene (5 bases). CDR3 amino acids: CASSVSRVSNEQFF. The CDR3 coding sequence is TGTGCCAGCAGCGTCAGCAGGGTCTCGAATGAGCAGTTCTTC.